This TCR beta chain was recovered during a study of blood T cells in healthy people across ages. A J-beta primer mix and a sample-barcoded 5' primer were used in a second PCR of roughly 6 to 11 cycles. Every individual sample yielded 2.5 million or more paired-end reads (each containing CDR3). Each CDR3 protein gets one entry after TCRdb re-called the 5' RACE reads with MiXCR. The sample yields about 1.7 million distinct CDR3 sequences, 28% seen once. Findings and caveats of the study: Relative to aged donors, long-lived donors carried more naive CD4+ cells and displayed higher diversity.

The V and J ends lost 3 bases and 5 bases respectively, with 13 bases between them. CDR3 length: 14 residues. PBMCs, at least 7 million per sample, were isolated. In regard to this clonotype: The antigen is not known.

This sequence originates from a woman in her twenties or thirties in good health. The sample comprised blood. The chain has TRBV12-3 or TRBV12-4 and TRBJ1-1; D gene ambiguous. CDR3 DNA: TGTGCCAGCAGTTTTGTCAGCCCGGGGACTGAAGCTTTCTTT. Encoded protein: CASSFVSPGTEAFF.